Following are 3 T cell receptor beta chains from one sample sequenced in a study of blood T cell repertoires in COVID-19. Repertoires were generated with immunoSEQ multiplex PCR, while TCRdb's copy carries only in-frame clones and drops some. This table holds around 140,000 clones, around 86% found once. The sequencing input was PBMCs or T cells enriched from blood (not recorded which). The receptors stem from a man aged 50-59 years who had recovered from COVID-19.

This chain connects TRBV28 to TRBJ1-1; a possible D gene is TRBD1 (6 bases). V lost 6 bases to trimming and J lost 0 bases, with 14 bases between them. The germline V gene encodes CDR1 MDHEN and CDR2 SYDVKM. The CDR3 spans 15 residues. This CDR3 reads CASRPNRDLNTEAFF. The CDR3 DNA reads as TGTGCCAGCAGGCCAAACAGGGACCTGAACACTGAAGCTTTCTTT. The full variable domain, rest sourced from reference TRBV28 and TRBJ1-1, is DVKVTQSSRYLVKRTGEKVFLECVQDMDHENMFWYRQDPGLGLRLIYFSYDVKMKEKGDIPEGYSVSREKKERFSLILESASTNQTSMYLCASRPNRDLNTEAFFGQGTRLTVV.

The chain combines TRBV6-4 with TRBJ1-1; TRBD1 matches 8 bases. V lost 6 bases and J lost 5; bases outside the gene matches: 14. Germline V gene sequence: CDR1 MRHNA, CDR2 SNTAGT. The CDR3 is 16 amino acids. The CDR3 sequence is CASRRTGSAAGTEAFF. The CDR3 region has the DNA TGTGCCAGCAGACGGACAGGGTCGGCCGCTGGAACTGAAGCTTTCTTT.

The chain carries TRBV5-1 and TRBJ2-3; D is perhaps TRBD1 (6 bases). This CDR3 spans 14 amino acids. From germline, CDR1 is SGHRS and CDR2 YFSETQ. V lost 5 bases and J 2 bases, leaving 12 bases between the germline ends. The DNA of the CDR3 is TGCGCCAGCAGAACAGGGCCAACCACAGATACGCAGTATTTT. It encodes CASRTGPTTDTQYF.